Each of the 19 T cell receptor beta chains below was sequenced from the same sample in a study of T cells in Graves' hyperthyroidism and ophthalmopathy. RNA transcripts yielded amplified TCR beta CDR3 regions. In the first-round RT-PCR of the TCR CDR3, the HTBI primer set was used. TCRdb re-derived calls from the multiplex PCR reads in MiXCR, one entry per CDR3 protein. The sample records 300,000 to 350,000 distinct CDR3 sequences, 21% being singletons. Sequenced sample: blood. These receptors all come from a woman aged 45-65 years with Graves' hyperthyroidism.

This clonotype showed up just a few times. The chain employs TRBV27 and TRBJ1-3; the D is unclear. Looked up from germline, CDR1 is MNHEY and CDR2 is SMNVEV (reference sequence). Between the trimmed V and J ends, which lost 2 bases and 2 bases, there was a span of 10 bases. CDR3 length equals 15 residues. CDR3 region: CASSLRVGTGNTIYF. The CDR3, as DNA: TGTGCCAGCAGTTTACGGGTCGGAACTGGAAACACCATATATTTT.

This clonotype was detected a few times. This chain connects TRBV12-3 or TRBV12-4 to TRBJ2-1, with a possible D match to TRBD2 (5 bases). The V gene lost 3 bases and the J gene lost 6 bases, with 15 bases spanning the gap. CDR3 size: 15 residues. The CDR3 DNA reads TGTGCCAGCAGTTTCAGTCTAGCATCTACCAATGAGCAGTTCTTC. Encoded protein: CASSFSLASTNEQFF.

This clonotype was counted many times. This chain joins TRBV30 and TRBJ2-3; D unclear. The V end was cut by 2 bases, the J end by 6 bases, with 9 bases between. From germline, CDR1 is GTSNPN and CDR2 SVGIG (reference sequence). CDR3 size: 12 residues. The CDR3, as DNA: TGTGCCTGGAGTAGCTACGCTGATACGCAGTATTTT. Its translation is CAWSSYADTQYF.

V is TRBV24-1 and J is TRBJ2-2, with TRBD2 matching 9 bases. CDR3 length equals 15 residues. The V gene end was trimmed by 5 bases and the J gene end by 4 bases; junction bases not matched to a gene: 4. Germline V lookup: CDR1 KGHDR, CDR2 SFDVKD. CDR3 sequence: CATSAVAGATGELFF. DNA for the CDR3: TGTGCCACCAGTGCGGTAGCGGGGGCCACCGGGGAGCTGTTTTTT.

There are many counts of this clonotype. The CDR3 bases are TGTGCCAGCAGTTTAGGAGCGGGAGGTGGGACCGGGGAGCTGTTTTTT. Its protein product is CASSLGAGGGTGELFF. The gene calls are TRBV27 and TRBJ2-2, with 9 bases matching TRBD2. Per germline, CDR1 MNHEY and CDR2 SMNVEV (reference sequence). V was clipped by 2 bases and J by 5 bases; unmatched bases: 6. The CDR3 is made up of 16 amino acids.

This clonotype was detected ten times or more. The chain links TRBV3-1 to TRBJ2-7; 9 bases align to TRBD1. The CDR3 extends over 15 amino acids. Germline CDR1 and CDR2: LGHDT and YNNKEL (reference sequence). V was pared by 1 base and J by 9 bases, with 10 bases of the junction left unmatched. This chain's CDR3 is CASSQGGQGGRVQYF. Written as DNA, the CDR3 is TGTGCCAGCAGCCAAGGGGGACAGGGCGGTCGGGTGCAGTACTTC.

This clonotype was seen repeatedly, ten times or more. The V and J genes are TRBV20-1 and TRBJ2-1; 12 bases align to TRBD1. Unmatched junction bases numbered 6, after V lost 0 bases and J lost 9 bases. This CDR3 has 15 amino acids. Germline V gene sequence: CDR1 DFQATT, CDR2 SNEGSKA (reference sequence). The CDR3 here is CSARDPGQGAGEQFF. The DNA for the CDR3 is TGCAGTGCTAGAGATCCGGGACAGGGGGCCGGTGAGCAGTTCTTC.

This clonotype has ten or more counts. CDR3 nucleotides: TGTGCCAGCAGTTCCTATGGACAGTGGGGCCCTGAAGCTTTCTTT. Its translation is CASSSYGQWGPEAFF. This sequence joins TRBV28 and TRBJ1-1; possible D gene TRBD1, 6 bases. This CDR3 is 15 amino acids long. The V gene lost 4 bases and the J gene lost 6 bases, with 18 bases spanning the gap. CDR1 is MDHEN, CDR2 SYDVKM, per germline.

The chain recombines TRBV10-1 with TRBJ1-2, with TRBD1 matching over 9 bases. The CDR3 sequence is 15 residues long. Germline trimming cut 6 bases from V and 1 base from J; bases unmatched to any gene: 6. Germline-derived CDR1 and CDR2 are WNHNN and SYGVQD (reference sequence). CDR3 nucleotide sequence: TGCGCCAGCAGGCCCGGGACAGGGTTTAACTATGGCTACACCTTC. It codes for CASRPGTGFNYGYTF.

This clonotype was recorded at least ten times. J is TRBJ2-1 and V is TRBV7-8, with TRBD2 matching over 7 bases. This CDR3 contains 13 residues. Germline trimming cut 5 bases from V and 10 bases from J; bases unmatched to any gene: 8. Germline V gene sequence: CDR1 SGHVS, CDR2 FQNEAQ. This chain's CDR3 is CASSQGGRLEQFF. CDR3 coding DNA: TGTGCCAGCAGCCAGGGAGGGCGCCTCGAGCAGTTCTTC.

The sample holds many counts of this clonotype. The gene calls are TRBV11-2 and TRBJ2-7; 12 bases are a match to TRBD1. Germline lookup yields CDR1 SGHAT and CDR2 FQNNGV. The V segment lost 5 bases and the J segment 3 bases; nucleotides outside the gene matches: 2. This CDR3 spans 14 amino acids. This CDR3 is CASSRDRGLYEQYF. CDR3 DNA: TGTGCCAGCAGCCGGGACAGGGGGCTCTACGAGCAGTACTTC.

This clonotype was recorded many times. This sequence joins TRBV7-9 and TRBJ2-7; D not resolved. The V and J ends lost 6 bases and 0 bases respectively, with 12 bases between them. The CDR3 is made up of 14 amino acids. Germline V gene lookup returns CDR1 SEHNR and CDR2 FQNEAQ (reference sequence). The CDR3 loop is CASSLTRSSYEQYF. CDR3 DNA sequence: TGTGCCAGCAGTTTAACCAGGAGCTCCTACGAGCAGTACTTC.

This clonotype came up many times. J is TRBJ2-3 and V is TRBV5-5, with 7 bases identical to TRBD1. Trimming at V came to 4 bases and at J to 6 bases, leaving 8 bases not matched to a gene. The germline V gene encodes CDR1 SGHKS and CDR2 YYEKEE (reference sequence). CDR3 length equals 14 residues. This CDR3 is CASSNRARGDTQYF. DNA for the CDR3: TGTGCCAGCAGCAACCGGGCCAGGGGGGATACGCAGTATTTT.

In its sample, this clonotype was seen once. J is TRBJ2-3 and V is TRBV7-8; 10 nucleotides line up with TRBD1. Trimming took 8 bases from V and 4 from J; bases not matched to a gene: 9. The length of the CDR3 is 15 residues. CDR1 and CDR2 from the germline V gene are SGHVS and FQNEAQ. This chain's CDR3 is CASLRTGGFSDTQYF. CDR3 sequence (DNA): TGTGCCAGCCTCCGGACAGGGGGGTTTTCAGATACGCAGTATTTT.

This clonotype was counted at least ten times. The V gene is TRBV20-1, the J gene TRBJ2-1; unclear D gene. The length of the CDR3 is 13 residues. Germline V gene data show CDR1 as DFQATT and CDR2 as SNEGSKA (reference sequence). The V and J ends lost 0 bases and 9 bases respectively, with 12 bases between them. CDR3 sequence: CSARDPRRIEQFF. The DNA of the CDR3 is TGCAGTGCTAGAGATCCCCGCAGAATTGAGCAGTTCTTC.

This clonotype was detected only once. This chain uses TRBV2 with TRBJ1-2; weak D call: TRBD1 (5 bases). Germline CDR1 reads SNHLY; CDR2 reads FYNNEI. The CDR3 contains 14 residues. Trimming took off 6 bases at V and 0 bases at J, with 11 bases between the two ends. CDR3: CASSGDSPNYGYTF. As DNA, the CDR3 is TGTGCCAGCAGCGGTGACAGTCCTAACTATGGCTACACCTTC.

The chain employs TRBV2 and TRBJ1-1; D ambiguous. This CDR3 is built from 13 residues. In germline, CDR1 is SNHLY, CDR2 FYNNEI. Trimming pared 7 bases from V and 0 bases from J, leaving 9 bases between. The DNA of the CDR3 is TGTGCCAGCAAAAAGACCTTGAACACTGAAGCTTTCTTT. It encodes CASKKTLNTEAFF.

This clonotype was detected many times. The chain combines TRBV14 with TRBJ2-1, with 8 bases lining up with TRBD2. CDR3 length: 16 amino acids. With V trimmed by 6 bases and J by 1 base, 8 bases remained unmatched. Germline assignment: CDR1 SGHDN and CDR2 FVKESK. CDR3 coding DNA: TGTGCCAGCAGGCGCGGGGGGCGGTATTCCTACAATGAGCAGTTCTTC. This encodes CASRRGGRYSYNEQFF.

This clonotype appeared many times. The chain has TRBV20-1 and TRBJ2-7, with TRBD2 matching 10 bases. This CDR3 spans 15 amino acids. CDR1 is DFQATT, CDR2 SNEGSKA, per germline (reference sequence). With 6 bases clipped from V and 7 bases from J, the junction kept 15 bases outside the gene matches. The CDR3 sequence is CSAKGSGGSTGEQYF. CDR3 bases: TGCAGTGCCAAGGGTAGCGGGGGGTCAACGGGGGAGCAGTACTTC.